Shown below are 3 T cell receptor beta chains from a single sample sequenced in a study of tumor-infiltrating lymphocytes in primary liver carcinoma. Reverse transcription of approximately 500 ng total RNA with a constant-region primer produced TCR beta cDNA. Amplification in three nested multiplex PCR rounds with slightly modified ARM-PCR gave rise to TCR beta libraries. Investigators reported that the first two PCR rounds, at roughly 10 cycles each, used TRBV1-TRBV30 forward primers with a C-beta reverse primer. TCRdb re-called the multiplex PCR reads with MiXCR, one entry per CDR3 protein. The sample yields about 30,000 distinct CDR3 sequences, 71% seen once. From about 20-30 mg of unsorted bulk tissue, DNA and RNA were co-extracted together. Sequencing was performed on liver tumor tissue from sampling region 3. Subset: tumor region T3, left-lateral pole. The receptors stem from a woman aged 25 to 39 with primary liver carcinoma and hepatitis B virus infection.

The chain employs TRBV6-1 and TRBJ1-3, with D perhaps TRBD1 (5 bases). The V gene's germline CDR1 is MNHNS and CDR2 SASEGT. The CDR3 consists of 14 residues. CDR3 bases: TGTGCATGCAGTGGGGCTGCCTCTGGAAACACCATATATTTT. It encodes CACSGAASGNTIYF.

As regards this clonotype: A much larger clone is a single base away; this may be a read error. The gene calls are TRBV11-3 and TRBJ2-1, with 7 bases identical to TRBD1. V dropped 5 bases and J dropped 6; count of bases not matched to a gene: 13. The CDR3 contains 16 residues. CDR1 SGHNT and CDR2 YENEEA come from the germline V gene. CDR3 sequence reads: CASSPTGTALSNEQFF. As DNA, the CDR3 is TGTGCCAGCAGCCCAACCGGGACAGCTTTAAGCAATGAGCAGTTCTTC.

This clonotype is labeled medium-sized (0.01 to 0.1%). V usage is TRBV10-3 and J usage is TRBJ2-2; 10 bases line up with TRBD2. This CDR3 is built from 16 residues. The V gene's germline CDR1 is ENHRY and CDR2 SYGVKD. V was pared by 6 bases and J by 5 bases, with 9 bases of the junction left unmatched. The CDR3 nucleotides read TGTGCCATCAGCATAGCGGGAGGTCGCGAAACCGGGGAGCTGTTTTTT. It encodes CAISIAGGRETGELFF.